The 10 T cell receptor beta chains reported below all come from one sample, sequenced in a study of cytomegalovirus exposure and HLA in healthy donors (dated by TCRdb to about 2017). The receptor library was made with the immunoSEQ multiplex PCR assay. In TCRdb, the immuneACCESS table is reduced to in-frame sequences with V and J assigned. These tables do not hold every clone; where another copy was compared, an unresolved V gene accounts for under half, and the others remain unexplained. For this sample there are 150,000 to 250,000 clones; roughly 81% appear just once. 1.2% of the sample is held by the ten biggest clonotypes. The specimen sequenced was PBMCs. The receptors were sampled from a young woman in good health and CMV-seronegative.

CDR3 in DNA: TGTGCCAGCTCCAGGGACTCCCGCGCAACCCTCCACTTT. Its translation is CASSRDSRATLHF. V gene TRBV18 combines with J gene TRBJ1-6; possible D gene TRBD1, 5 bases. This CDR3 is built from 13 residues. Per the germline V gene, CDR1 is KGHSH and CDR2 is LQKENI. Trimming stripped 6 bases from V and 14 bases from J, with 17 bases between. Full variable domain (rest looked up from reference TRBV18 and TRBJ1-6): NAGVMQNPRHLVRRRGQEARLRCSPMKGHSHVYWYRQLPEEGLKFMVYLQKENIIDESGMPKERFSAEFPKEGPSILRIQQVVRGDSAAYFCASSRDSRATLHFGNGTRLTVT.

This CDR3 is CASSLVPSGSGSYEQYF. Written as DNA, the CDR3 is TGCGCCAGCAGCTTGGTGCCCAGCGGGAGTGGTTCCTACGAGCAGTACTTC. The chain employs TRBV5-1 and TRBJ2-7; 8 bases fit TRBD2. This CDR3 has 17 residues. Germline CDR1 is SGHRS and CDR2 is YFSETQ. The V segment lost 0 bases and the J segment 1 base; nucleotides outside the gene matches: 9.

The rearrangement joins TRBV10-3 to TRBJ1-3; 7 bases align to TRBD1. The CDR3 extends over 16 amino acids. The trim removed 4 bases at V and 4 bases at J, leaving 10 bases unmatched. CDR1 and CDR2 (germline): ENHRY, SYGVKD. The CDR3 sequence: CAISGLQGNFGNTIYF. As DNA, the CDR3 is TGTGCCATCAGTGGCCTACAGGGGAACTTCGGAAACACCATATATTTT.

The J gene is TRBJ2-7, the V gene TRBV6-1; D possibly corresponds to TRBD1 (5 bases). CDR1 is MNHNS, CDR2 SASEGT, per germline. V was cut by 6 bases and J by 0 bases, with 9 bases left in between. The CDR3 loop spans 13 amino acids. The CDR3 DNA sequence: TGTGCCAGCAGATTGACAGACTCCTACGAGCAGTACTTC. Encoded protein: CASRLTDSYEQYF.

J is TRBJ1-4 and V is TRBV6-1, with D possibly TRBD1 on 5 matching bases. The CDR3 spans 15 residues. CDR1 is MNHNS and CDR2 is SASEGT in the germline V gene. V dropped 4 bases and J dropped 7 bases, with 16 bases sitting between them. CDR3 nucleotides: TGTGCCAGCAGTGCGGGGGGAGGGTTGAGTGAAAAACTGTTTTTT. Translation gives CASSAGGGLSEKLFF.

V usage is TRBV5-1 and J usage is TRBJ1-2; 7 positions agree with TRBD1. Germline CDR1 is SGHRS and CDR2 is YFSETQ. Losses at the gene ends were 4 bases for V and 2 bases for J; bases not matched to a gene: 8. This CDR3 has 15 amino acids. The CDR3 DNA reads TGCGCCAGCAGCCTGTACAGGGGTTCCAACTATGGCTACACCTTC. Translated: CASSLYRGSNYGYTF.

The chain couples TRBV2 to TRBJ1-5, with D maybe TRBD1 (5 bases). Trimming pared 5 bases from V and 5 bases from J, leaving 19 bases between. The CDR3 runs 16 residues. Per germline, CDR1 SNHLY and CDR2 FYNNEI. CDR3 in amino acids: CASSTGRVRMDQPQHF. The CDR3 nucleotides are TGTGCCAGCAGTACGGGCAGGGTAAGGATGGATCAGCCCCAGCATTTT.

The CDR3 loop is CASSLESGTNTGELFF. The CDR3 nucleotides are TGCGCCAGCAGCCTTGAGTCTGGGACAAACACCGGGGAGCTGTTTTTT. The chain employs TRBV4-1 and TRBJ2-2, with D perhaps matching TRBD1 (6 bases). This CDR3 spans 16 amino acids. Trimming took 4 bases from V and 2 from J, leaving 14 bases between them. The germline gives CDR1 MGHRA, CDR2 YSYEKL.

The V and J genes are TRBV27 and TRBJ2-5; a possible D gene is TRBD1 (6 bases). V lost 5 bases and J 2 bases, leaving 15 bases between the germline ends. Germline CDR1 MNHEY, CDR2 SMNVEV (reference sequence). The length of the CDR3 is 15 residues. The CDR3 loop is CASSLTGIPQETQYF. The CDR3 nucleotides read TGTGCCAGCAGTCTTACAGGGATCCCGCAAGAGACCCAGTACTTC.

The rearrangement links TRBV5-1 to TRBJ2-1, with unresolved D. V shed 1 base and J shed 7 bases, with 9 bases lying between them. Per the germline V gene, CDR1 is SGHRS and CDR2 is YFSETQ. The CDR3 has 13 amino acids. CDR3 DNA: TGCGCCAGCAGCTTGTTGGTAGAAAATGAGCAGTTCTTC. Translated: CASSLLVENEQFF.